These 32 T cell receptor beta chains came from one sample sequenced in a study of cytomegalovirus exposure and HLA in healthy donors (dated by TCRdb to 2016 to 2017). The library was generated by the immunoSEQ multiplex PCR assay. The multiplex PCR relied on a mix of 60 forward primers for TCR Vbeta segments and 13 reverse primers for TCR Jbeta segments. TCRdb provides this immuneACCESS table in a form limited to in-frame rearrangements. Some clones are lacking; in checked studies, under half of them reflect an unresolved V gene, and why the rest are absent is not known. The sample has about 120,000 clones on record, 80% of them singletons. 7.5% to 9% of the sample comes from the top ten. The sequencing input was PBMCs. These receptors originate from a female donor in good health and CMV-seropositive.

This clone came up once. The V and J genes are TRBV27 and TRBJ1-4, with D tentatively TRBD1 (5 bases). Per the germline V gene, CDR1 is MNHEY and CDR2 is SMNVEV (reference sequence). The CDR3 is made up of 14 amino acids. Trimming stripped 5 bases from V and 12 bases from J, with 19 bases between. The CDR3 is CASSIFTARGELFF. CDR3 in DNA: TGTGCCAGCAGTATATTTACCGCGCGGGGGGAACTGTTTTTT.

V usage is TRBV6-1 and J usage is TRBJ2-7; D perhaps matches TRBD1 (7 bases). The CDR3 length is 15 residues. V lost 6 bases, J lost 2 bases, and 17 bases lay in between. Looked up from germline, CDR1 is MNHNS and CDR2 is SASEGT. CDR3 region: CASRFLRGVAYEQYF. The CDR3 coding sequence is TGTGCCAGCAGGTTCCTCAGGGGGGTCGCCTACGAGCAGTACTTC.

The chain combines TRBV6-5 with TRBJ2-2; the D gene is possibly TRBD2 (5 bases). With 6 bases removed from V and 7 bases from J, the gap between germline ends came to 18 bases. This CDR3 is built from 15 residues. Germline loops: CDR1 MNHEY, CDR2 SVGAGI. The CDR3 DNA reads TGTGCCAGCAGACTCTTTTTTAGCGCGGGCGGGGAGCTGTTTTTT. Protein product: CASRLFFSAGGELFF.

The rearrangement links TRBV5-1 to TRBJ2-5; 8 bases match TRBD2. This CDR3 is 15 amino acids long. The trim removed 4 bases at V and 5 bases at J, leaving 10 bases unmatched. The germline V gene has CDR1 SGHRS and CDR2 YFSETQ. CDR3 bases: TGCGCCAGCAGCAGGGCGACGGGGGGGCGGGAGACCCAGTACTTC. It encodes CASSRATGGRETQYF.

The chain has TRBV7-9 and TRBJ2-6, with unresolved D. Per germline, CDR1 SEHNR and CDR2 FQNEAQ (reference sequence). The CDR3 runs 12 residues. V was cut by 10 bases and J by 1 base, with 5 bases left in between. DNA of the CDR3: TGTGCCATCGTGTCTGGGGCCAACGTCCTGACTTTC. This sequence encodes CAIVSGANVLTF.

This clone was seen only a few times. This chain links TRBV14 with TRBJ2-5; D gene ambiguous. Germline V gene lookup returns CDR1 SGHDN and CDR2 FVKESK. The CDR3 runs 14 residues. Trimming removed 0 bases at V and 4 bases at J, with 9 bases between. Written as DNA, the CDR3 is TGTGCCAGCAGCCAAGATCTTAGTACAGAGACCCAGTACTTC. This sequence encodes CASSQDLSTETQYF.

The chain joins TRBV21-1 to TRBJ2-1; the table's D call, TRBD2, was not checked against the DNA. TRBV21-1 is a listed pseudogene. The CDR3 length is 17 residues. CDR3 sequence reads: CASSARPGTRKWNEQFF. The CDR3 DNA is TGTGCCAGCAGCGCCCGGCCAGGGACTAGGAAATGGAATGAGCAGTTCTTC.

The rearrangement links TRBV18 to TRBJ1-2, with 7 bases fitting TRBD1. Trimming removed 4 bases from V and 8 bases from J; junction bases left unmatched: 7. The CDR3 is 13 amino acids. The V gene's germline CDR1 is KGHSH and CDR2 LQKENI. The CDR3 spells CASSLPGQPGYTF. DNA of the CDR3: TGTGCCAGCTCACTCCCGGGACAGCCCGGCTACACCTTC.

The chain joins TRBV7-2 to TRBJ2-2; 8 bases agree with TRBD1. The trim removed 5 bases at V and 2 bases at J, leaving 13 bases unmatched. The CDR3 has 18 residues. Germline V lookup: CDR1 SGHTA, CDR2 FQGNSA. The CDR3 loop is CASSNSPGQALNTGELFF. CDR3 nucleotide sequence: TGTGCCAGCAGCAATTCCCCGGGACAGGCCCTAAACACCGGGGAGCTGTTTTTT.

The count of this clone is one. V gene TRBV5-4 combines with J gene TRBJ2-5; D not certain. Trimming stripped 0 bases from V and 4 bases from J, with 16 bases between. CDR1 and CDR2 (germline): SGHNT, YYREEE (reference sequence). This CDR3 region has 16 residues. The CDR3 region has the DNA TGTGCCAGCAGCTTGGATTTCACGCCGGGTCGAGAGACCCAGTACTTC. This sequence encodes CASSLDFTPGRETQYF.

The chain is built from TRBV4-1 and TRBJ2-5, with a possible D match to TRBD1 (5 bases). CDR1 and CDR2 from the germline V gene are MGHRA and YSYEKL. V was trimmed by 4 bases and J by 2 bases, leaving 14 bases between them. CDR3 length: 15 residues. Written as DNA, the CDR3 is TGCGCCAGCAGCCCCGAAAAGGGGTGGCAAGAGACCCAGTACTTC. This encodes CASSPEKGWQETQYF.

This chain connects TRBV5-1 to TRBJ2-5; unclear D gene. Germline V CDR1 and CDR2: SGHRS, YFSETQ. V was trimmed by 5 bases and J by 4 bases, leaving 12 bases between them. CDR3 size: 13 residues. Here the CDR3 reads CASSKSIGETQYF. The CDR3 nucleotides read TGCGCCAGCAGTAAGTCGATCGGAGAGACCCAGTACTTC.

The chain joins TRBV19 to TRBJ1-5, with D tentatively TRBD1 (6 bases). Deletions cut 10 bases from V and 3 bases from J, with 25 bases between. The CDR3 is 17 residues long. Germline V lookup: CDR1 LNHDA, CDR2 SQIVND (reference sequence). CDR3 bases: TGTGCCACCACCCCCCAGTTTACAGGGTTTTACAATCAGCCCCAGCATTTT. Protein product: CATTPQFTGFYNQPQHF.

The chain links TRBV7-9 to TRBJ1-4; tentatively, D is TRBD1 (6 bases). The germline V gene has CDR1 SEHNR and CDR2 FQNEAQ (reference sequence). The V end lost 3 bases, the J end lost 8 bases, and 13 bases lay between the germline ends. CDR3 length: 14 residues. The CDR3: CASSFWDIGEKLFF. The CDR3 DNA follows: TGTGCCAGCAGCTTTTGGGACATAGGGGAAAAACTGTTTTTT. The whole variable domain, filled in from reference TRBV7-9 and TRBJ1-4, reads DTGVSQNPRHKITKRGQNVTFRCDPISEHNRLYWYRQTLGQGPEFLTYFQNEAQLEKSRLLSDRFSAERPKGSFSTLEIQRTEQGDSAMYLCASSFWDIGEKLFFGSGTQLSVL.

The V and J genes are TRBV30 and TRBJ2-7, with 12 bases matching TRBD2. The germline V gene has CDR1 GTSNPN and CDR2 SVGIG (reference sequence). V lost 3 bases and J lost 3; bases outside the gene matches: 3. CDR3 length: 14 amino acids. The CDR3 region is CAWRASGGGYEQYF. The CDR3 region has the DNA TGTGCCTGGAGAGCTAGCGGGGGGGGCTACGAGCAGTACTTC. The whole variable domain, filled in from reference TRBV30 and TRBJ2-7, reads SQTIHQWPATLVQPVGSPLSLECTVEGTSNPNLYWYRQAAGRGLQLLFYSVGIGQISSEVPQNLSASRPQDRQFILSSKKLLLSDSGFYLCAWRASGGGYEQYFGPGTRLTVT.

This CDR3 is CASSYSTREAYEQYF. The CDR3 nucleotides are TGTGCCAGCAGTTACTCGACCAGGGAGGCCTACGAGCAGTACTTC. The chain recombines TRBV6-6 with TRBJ2-7, with D tentatively TRBD2 (6 bases). The CDR3 contains 15 residues. The germline V gene encodes CDR1 MNHNY and CDR2 SVGAGI (reference sequence). The V end lost 0 bases, the J end lost 2 bases, and 11 bases lay between the germline ends.

The chain links TRBV7-2 to TRBJ2-2; TRBD2 is a possible D gene (6 bases). V was pared by 2 bases and J by 7 bases, with 14 bases between. This CDR3 region has 15 residues. Germline values: CDR1 SGHTA, CDR2 FQGNSA. CDR3 in amino acids: CASSLRDLPGGELFF. DNA for the CDR3: TGTGCCAGCAGCTTAAGGGACTTACCCGGCGGGGAGCTGTTTTTT.

The chain has TRBV15 and TRBJ1-5, with D unresolved. The CDR3 is 16 amino acids. Trimming took 0 bases from V and 7 from J, leaving 16 bases between them. The germline gives CDR1 LNHNV, CDR2 YYDKDF (reference sequence). CDR3 sequence reads: CATSRERPRGEQPQHF. As DNA, the CDR3 is TGTGCCACCAGCAGAGAGAGGCCTCGCGGGGAACAGCCCCAGCATTTT.

The CDR3 DNA reads TGTGCCAGCAGTGTAAGAGCTGTGGGCACCTACGAGCAGTACTTC. Translating gives CASSVRAVGTYEQYF. The chain recombines TRBV2 with TRBJ2-7, with D hard to call. Germline V gene sequence: CDR1 SNHLY, CDR2 FYNNEI. V shed 4 bases and J shed 2 bases, with 15 bases lying between them. This CDR3 contains 15 residues.

This clone was observed once. This chain joins TRBV18 and TRBJ2-7; a possible D gene is TRBD2 (6 bases). The germline V gene encodes CDR1 KGHSH and CDR2 LQKENI. Trimming took off 8 bases at V and 0 bases at J, with 11 bases between the two ends. The CDR3 runs to 13 residues. In DNA form, the CDR3 reads TGTGCCAGCCGACGGGGGAGCTCCTACGAGCAGTACTTC. It specifies CASRRGSSYEQYF.

The chain is built from TRBV27 and TRBJ1-2, with TRBD1 as a possible D gene (6 bases). The CDR3 is 15 amino acids. Trimming pared 5 bases from V and 0 bases from J, leaving 13 bases between. The V gene's germline CDR1 is MNHEY and CDR2 SMNVEV (reference sequence). The CDR3 sequence is CASSPTGITNYGYTF. CDR3 DNA: TGTGCCAGCAGTCCGACAGGCATTACTAACTATGGCTACACCTTC.

As for this clone: At one boundary the junction diverges from the germline segment, which might be a read error. V is TRBV7-3 and J is TRBJ2-3; 9 bases agree with TRBD1. This CDR3 comprises 18 residues. Germline loops: CDR1 SGHTA, CDR2 FQGTGA. DNA for the CDR3: TGTGCCAGCAGTTTAACAGGGGGCCCAGATCCTAGCACAGATACGCAGTATTTT. It is translated as CASSLTGGPDPSTDTQYF.

The chain is built from TRBV21-1 and TRBJ1-2; TRBD1 is taken as the D call from the table, unchecked against the DNA. TRBV21-1 is a pseudogene segment. The CDR3 covers 12 residues. CDR3 sequence: CASSKGLYGYTF. The CDR3, as DNA: TGTGCCAGCAGCAAAGGGCTTTATGGCTACACCTTC.

The V call is TRBV7-6, the J call TRBJ2-2; 9 bases match TRBD2. Trimming cost V 5 bases and J 0 bases; bases outside gene matches: 1. This CDR3 comprises 15 residues. Germline CDR1 is SGHVS and CDR2 is FNYEAQ. CDR3 nucleotides: TGTGCCAGCAGCCGCGGGGGGGCGAACACCGGGGAGCTGTTTTTT. It translates to CASSRGGANTGELFF.

The chain is built from TRBV29-1 and TRBJ2-5; 10 bases are shared with TRBD2. Germline CDR1 is SQVTM and CDR2 is ANQGSEA. The CDR3 is 14 amino acids. Unmatched junction bases numbered 4, after V lost 5 bases and J lost 1 base. Here the CDR3 DNA reads TGCAGCGTTAAAGTAGCGGGGGGCCAAGAGACCCAGTACTTC. Translated, it gives CSVKVAGGQETQYF.

The chain carries TRBV6-6 and TRBJ2-3; D is possibly TRBD2 (5 bases). CDR1 MNHNY and CDR2 SVGAGI come from the germline V gene (reference sequence). Deletions cut 0 bases from V and 1 base from J, with 11 bases between. This CDR3 is built from 16 residues. The CDR3 DNA is TGTGCCAGCAGTTACTCTGTAGGGAGCGGCACAGATACGCAGTATTTT. Its translation is CASSYSVGSGTDTQYF.

The J gene is TRBJ1-4, the V gene TRBV6-6, with 8 bases matching TRBD1. Germline CDR1 is MNHNY and CDR2 is SVGAGI (reference sequence). CDR3 length: 13 residues. Unmatched junction bases numbered 9, after V lost 10 bases and J lost 8 bases. CDR3: CAIMTGEQEKLFF. CDR3 nucleotides: TGTGCCATCATGACAGGGGAGCAGGAAAAACTGTTTTTT.

The J gene is TRBJ1-6, the V gene TRBV2, with D tentatively TRBD1 (5 bases). CDR3 size: 13 residues. Trimming removed 3 bases at V and 8 bases at J, with 8 bases between. Germline CDR1 and CDR2: SNHLY and FYNNEI. The CDR3 bases are TGTGCCAGCAGTGACGACAGTTATTCACCCCTCCACTTT. Amino acid sequence: CASSDDSYSPLHF. Full variable domain (missing parts from reference TRBV2 and TRBJ1-6): EPEVTQTPSHQVTQMGQEVILRCVPISNHLYFYWYRQILGQKVEFLVSFYNNEISEKSEIFDDQFSVERPDGSNFTLKIRSTKLEDSAMYFCASSDDSYSPLHFGNGTRLTVT.

The chain has TRBV25-1 and TRBJ2-2, with unresolved D. Trimming pared 1 base from V and 5 bases from J, leaving 8 bases between. This CDR3 is 14 amino acids long. CDR1 and CDR2 (germline): MGHDK, SYGVNS. The CDR3 DNA is TGTGCCAGCAGTGAATGGCCGGAGACCGGGGAGCTGTTTTTT. This codes for CASSEWPETGELFF.

The chain couples TRBV18 to TRBJ1-5, with a weak D call TRBD1 (5 bases). CDR1 and CDR2 (germline): KGHSH, LQKENI. This CDR3 is 14 amino acids long. Trimming cost V 3 bases and J 1 base, with 7 bases left between them. As DNA, the CDR3 is TGTGCCAGCTCACCCGGACAAAGCAATCAGCCCCAGCATTTT. This encodes CASSPGQSNQPQHF.

This clone has just one count. This sequence joins TRBV5-1 and TRBJ1-6; D gene uncertain. The germline gives CDR1 SGHRS, CDR2 YFSETQ. V was trimmed by 5 bases and J by 11 bases, leaving 14 bases between them. The CDR3 is 13 residues long. As DNA, the CDR3 is TGCGCCAGCAGGGGCTCTGAGTGGGCACCCCTCCACTTT. It specifies CASRGSEWAPLHF.

This clone appeared a few times. This chain connects TRBV29-1 to TRBJ1-2; no clear D gene. Trimming cost V 4 bases and J 6 bases, with 12 bases left between them. CDR1 and CDR2 from the germline V gene are SQVTM and ANQGSEA. CDR3 length: 12 residues. CDR3 loop: CSVASPTNGYTF. CDR3 nucleotides: TGCAGCGTTGCGTCCCCTACTAATGGCTACACCTTC.